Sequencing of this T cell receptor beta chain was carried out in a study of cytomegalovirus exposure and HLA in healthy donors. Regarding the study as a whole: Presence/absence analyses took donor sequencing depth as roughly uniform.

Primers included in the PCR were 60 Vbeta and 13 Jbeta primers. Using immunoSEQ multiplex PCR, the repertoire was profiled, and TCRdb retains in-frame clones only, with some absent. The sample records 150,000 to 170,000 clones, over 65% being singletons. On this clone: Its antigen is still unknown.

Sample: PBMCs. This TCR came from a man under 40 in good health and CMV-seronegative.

This CDR3 reads CASSNRGPLYGYTF. CDR3 nucleotide sequence: TGTGCCAGCAGTAACAGGGGCCCCCTTTATGGCTACACCTTC. V gene TRBV7-8 combines with J gene TRBJ1-2; 7 nucleotides match TRBD1. The CDR3 loop spans 14 amino acids. V lost 6 bases and J lost 5; bases outside the gene matches: 9. Germline CDR1 and CDR2: SGHVS and FQNEAQ. Based on the CDR3 plus reference TRBV7-8 and TRBJ1-2, the full variable domain is GAGVSQSPRYKVAKRGQDVALRCDPISGHVSLFWYQQALGQGPEFLTYFQNEAQLDKSGLPSDRFFAERPEGSVSTLKIQRTQQEDSAVYLCASSNRGPLYGYTFGSGTRLTVV.